What follows describes a single TCR beta chain. Its antigen is undetermined. With 60 Vbeta and 13 Jbeta primers, the PCR was carried out. Here immunoSEQ multiplex PCR was the method, and the copy in TCRdb shows in-frame clones only, minus some. The repertoire table contains around 200,000 clones. The sample is drawn from a study of cytomegalovirus exposure and HLA in healthy donors. Points from the study as a whole: Later on, an analysis found that several of the most significant clusters appeared to be linked to common viral pathogens, which included parvovirus B19. Most CMV-associated TCR beta chains appeared HLA-restricted in a later analysis. Most sequenced TCRs were rare (though some public TCRs occurred in many donors).

Germline lookup yields CDR1 SGHVS and CDR2 FQNEAQ. CDR3 length: 15 amino acids. The ends lost 0 bases at V and 7 bases at J; junction bases unmatched: 6. V usage is TRBV7-8 and J usage is TRBJ2-1, with 7 bases that match TRBD2. Sequencing was carried out using PBMCs. This clonotype originated in a woman in her twenties or thirties in good health and CMV-seropositive. The CDR3 DNA reads as TGTGCCAGCAGCTTAGCTTTCTGGGGGGGGAATGAGCAGTTCTTC. As protein: CASSLAFWGGNEQFF.